This TCR beta chain was documented in a study of cytomegalovirus exposure and HLA in healthy donors. Turning to the study itself: An earlier analysis identified 120 million or so unique TCR beta sequences in about 170 million T cells. Study-wide results and limits: When analyzed later, the rates of TCR association showed variation by HLA locus, with DRB1 the most and HLA-C the fewest.

V gave up 5 bases and J gave up 3 bases, with 16 bases separating them. CDR3 length equals 15 residues. Germline loops: CDR1 MDHEN, CDR2 SYDVKM. A word on this clone: Its antigen is currently unknown.

In the PCR, 60 Vbeta and 13 Jbeta primers were used. Original methodology: An analysis that came later counted some 81 million unique TCR beta chains, 10 million to 11 million shared. Libraries were prepared by immunoSEQ multiplex PCR; TCRdb keeps only in-frame clonotypes and omits some of them. Clonal size and the V and J genes are those of that table, whereas D and trimming came from the DNA. The sample includes around 180,000 clones, less than 85% seen only once; the top ten take 1%. This sequence originates from a boy younger than 10 in good health and CMV-seronegative. The sample taken for sequencing was PBMCs. The chain carries TRBV28 and TRBJ2-5; D possibly corresponds to TRBD2 (6 bases). The CDR3 is CASSGGGAGEETQYF. The CDR3 DNA is TGTGCCAGCAGTGGAGGAGGGGCCGGGGAAGAGACCCAGTACTTC.